This T cell receptor beta chain was recovered during a study of blood T cells in healthy people across ages (dated by TCRdb to 2014 to 2015). At the level of the whole study: In model experiments, template switching captured roughly one uniquely barcoded TCR beta cDNA molecule for every two T cells. Using deep sequencing normalized with unique cDNA molecular identifiers, the study measured how TCR beta repertoire diversity changes with age. The donors were split into four age groups: young (average about 16 years), middle-aged (roughly 42), aged (roughly 60) and long-lived (approximately 89). To avoid experimental bias, donors of different ages were randomly spread across the sequencing lanes. The study analyzed two additional independent replicas of 1 million unique cDNA reads from the same blood draw for two donors, one aged 18 to 29 and one aged 80 or older. The paper's findings and limits, for the study overall: Observed TCR beta diversity per million T cells fell roughly linearly with age, and a significant reduction was already apparent by age roughly 40. Estimates of total diversity based on one million sequenced T cells were regarded as lower bounds and as underestimates. Because donor CMV infection status was unknown, age-related changes in expanded clonotypes were potentially confounded. Compared with the aged group, the long-lived group had more naive CD4+ T cells, fewer expanded clones and increased TCR diversity, a pattern suggesting age selection. Observed TCR beta diversity correlated strongly with the percentage of naive T cells measured by flow cytometry. Bulk unsorted PBMC profiling prevented conclusive comparison of naive and antigen-experienced compartments.

CDR1 MNHEY and CDR2 SMNVEV are derived from the germline V gene (reference sequence). For this chain, trimming is 5 bases at the V end and 7 bases at the J end, and the number of junction bases without a gene match is 8. The CDR3 goes from the cysteine to the phenylalanine over 15 residues. Only CDR3 DNA remains: 45 bases, in frame from the first base. About this clonotype: Its specific antigen is unknown. Base quality data are lacking; no much larger clone is found one base away.

Systemically healthy Caucasian individuals from Russia, some 40 in total and aged roughly 6 to 95 years, were included as donors. Roughly 11 milliliters of peripheral blood were drawn from each donor into EDTA-treated Vacutainer tubes. Ficoll-Paque density-gradient centrifugation was used to isolate PBMCs, with at least 7 million obtained per sample. Trizol reagent was used to extract total RNA from PBMCs, with at least 5 micrograms per sample. For every donor, an aliquot of PBMCs went through flow cytometry to measure the percentages of naive CD45RAhigh/CD27high T cells. The library was prepared using 5' RACE. Sequencing relied on an Illumina HiSeq 2500. A second PCR of roughly 7 to 11 cycles was performed with a sample-barcoded 5' primer and a J-beta primer mix. A unique molecular identifier was introduced onto each TCR beta cDNA molecule by a template-switch 5' adaptor carrying 12 random nucleotides. At least 2.5 million CDR3-containing paired-end reads were obtained from each sample. First-strand cDNA was synthesized from all RNA with the Mint cDNA synthesis kit, primed by a TRBC-specific oligonucleotide. Following uracil-DNA glycosylase treatment, a first 18-cycle PCR with universal primers M1SS and BC2_uni_R was performed on all cDNA. As for how the authors treated the data: For normalization, 1 million high-quality reads were randomly selected from each sample, with every read carrying a distinct molecular identifier. Instead of being binned into consensus sequences, reads with shared molecular identifiers were discarded. MiTCR, set to a Q25 quality threshold and the strictest error-elimination algorithm, was used for CDR3 identification, clonotype clustering and error correction. Lower-bound total TCR beta diversity was estimated with a nonparametric unseen species model using Euler transformation. TCRdb reanalyzed the raw reads on its own, using fastp at Q25 for trimming and MiXCR for clone calling, and kept in-frame beta chains. Rows are unified per CDR3 protein, each entry keeping the most common DNA and genes. The V and J calls follow TCRdb's processing rather than the paper's. In all, the sample holds roughly 1,800,000 distinct CDR3 sequences, and around 50% of those were seen once. Roughly 2.1% of the sample goes to the ten largest clones.

This chain is built from TRBV27 and TRBJ1-6; 7 bases in the middle match TRBD1. The sequencing sample was made of blood. The sequence derives from a woman in her thirties or forties in good health. The nucleotide sequence is TGTGCCAGCAGTCGGGAGACAGGGAGAAATTCACCCCTCCACTTT. This gives the protein CASSRETGRNSPLHF.